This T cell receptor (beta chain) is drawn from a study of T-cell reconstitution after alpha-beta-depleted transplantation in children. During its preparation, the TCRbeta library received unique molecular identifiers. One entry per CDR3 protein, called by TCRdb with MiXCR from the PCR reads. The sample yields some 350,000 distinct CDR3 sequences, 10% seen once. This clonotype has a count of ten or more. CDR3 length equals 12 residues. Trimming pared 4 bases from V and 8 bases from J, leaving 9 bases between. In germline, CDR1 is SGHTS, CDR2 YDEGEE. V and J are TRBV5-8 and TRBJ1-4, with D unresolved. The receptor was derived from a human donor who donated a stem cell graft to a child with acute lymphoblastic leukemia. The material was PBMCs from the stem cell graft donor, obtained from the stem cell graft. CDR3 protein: CASSLRREKLFF. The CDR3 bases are TGTGCCAGCAGCCTGAGGCGGGAAAAACTGTTTTTT.